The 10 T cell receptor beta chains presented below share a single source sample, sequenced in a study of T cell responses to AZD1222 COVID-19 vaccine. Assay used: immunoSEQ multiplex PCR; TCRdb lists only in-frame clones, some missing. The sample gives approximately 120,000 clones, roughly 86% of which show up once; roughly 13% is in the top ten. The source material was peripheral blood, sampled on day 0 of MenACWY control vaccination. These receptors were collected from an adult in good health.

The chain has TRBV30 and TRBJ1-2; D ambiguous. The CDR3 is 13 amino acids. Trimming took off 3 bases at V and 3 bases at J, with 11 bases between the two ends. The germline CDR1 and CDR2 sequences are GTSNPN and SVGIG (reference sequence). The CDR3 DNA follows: TGTGCCTGGAGCCGGGGTTATGACTATGGCTACACCTTC. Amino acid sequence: CAWSRGYDYGYTF.

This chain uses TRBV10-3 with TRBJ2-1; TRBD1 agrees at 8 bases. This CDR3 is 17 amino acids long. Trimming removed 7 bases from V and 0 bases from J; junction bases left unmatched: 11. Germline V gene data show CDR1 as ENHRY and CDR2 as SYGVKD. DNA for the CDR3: TGTGCCATCACCCCCGATGACGACAGGGGCTCCTACAATGAGCAGTTCTTC. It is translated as CAITPDDDRGSYNEQFF.

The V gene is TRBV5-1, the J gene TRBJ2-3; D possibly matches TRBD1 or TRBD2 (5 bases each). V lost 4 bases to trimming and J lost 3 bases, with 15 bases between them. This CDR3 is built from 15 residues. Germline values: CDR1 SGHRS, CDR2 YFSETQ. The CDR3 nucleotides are TGCGCCAGCAGCCCGGGACGTAGGTTTACAGATACGCAGTATTTT. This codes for CASSPGRRFTDTQYF.

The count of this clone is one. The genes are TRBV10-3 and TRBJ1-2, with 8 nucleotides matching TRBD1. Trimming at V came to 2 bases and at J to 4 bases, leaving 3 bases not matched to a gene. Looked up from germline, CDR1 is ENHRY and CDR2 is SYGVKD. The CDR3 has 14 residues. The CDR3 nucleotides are TGTGCCATCAGTGAGAGGGGGACAGGCTATGGCTACACCTTC. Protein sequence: CAISERGTGYGYTF.

CDR3 bases: TGCGCCAGCAGCTTAGCGGAAGTTACAGATACGCAGTATTTT. As protein: CASSLAEVTDTQYF. The chain has TRBV5-1 and TRBJ2-3; D might be TRBD2 (5 bases). V lost 2 bases to trimming and J lost 3 bases, with 10 bases between them. Germline V gene lookup returns CDR1 SGHRS and CDR2 YFSETQ. This CDR3 is built from 14 residues.

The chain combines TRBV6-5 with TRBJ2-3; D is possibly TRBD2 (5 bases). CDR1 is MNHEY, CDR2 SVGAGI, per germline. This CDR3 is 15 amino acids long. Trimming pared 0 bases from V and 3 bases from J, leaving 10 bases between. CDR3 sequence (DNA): TGTGCCAGCAGTTACTCACTGGGAGTAACAGATACGCAGTATTTT. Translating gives CASSYSLGVTDTQYF.

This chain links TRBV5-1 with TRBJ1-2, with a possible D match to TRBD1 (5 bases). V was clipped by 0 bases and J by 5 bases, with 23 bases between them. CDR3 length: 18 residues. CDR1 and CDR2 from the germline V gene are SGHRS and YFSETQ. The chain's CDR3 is CASSLAPPALDKLYGYTF. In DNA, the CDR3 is TGCGCCAGCAGCTTGGCCCCTCCAGCCTTGGACAAACTATATGGCTACACCTTC.

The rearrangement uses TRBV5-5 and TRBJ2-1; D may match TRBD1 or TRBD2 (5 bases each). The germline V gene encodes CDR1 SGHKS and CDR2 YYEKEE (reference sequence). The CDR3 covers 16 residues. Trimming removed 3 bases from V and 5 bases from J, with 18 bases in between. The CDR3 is CASSSPSGTLDNEQFF. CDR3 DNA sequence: TGTGCCAGCAGCTCACCATCCGGGACCTTAGACAATGAGCAGTTCTTC.

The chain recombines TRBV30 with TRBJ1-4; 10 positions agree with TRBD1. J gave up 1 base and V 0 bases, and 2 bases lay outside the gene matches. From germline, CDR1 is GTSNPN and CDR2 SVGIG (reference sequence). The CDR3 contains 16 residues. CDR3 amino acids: CAWSVGQGGTNEKLFF. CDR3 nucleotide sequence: TGTGCCTGGAGTGTTGGACAGGGGGGAACTAATGAAAAACTGTTTTTT.

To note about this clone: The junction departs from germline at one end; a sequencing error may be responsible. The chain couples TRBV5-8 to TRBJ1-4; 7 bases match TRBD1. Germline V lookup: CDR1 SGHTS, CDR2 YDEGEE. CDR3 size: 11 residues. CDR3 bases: TGTGCCAGCAGCTTGGAGACAGGGACGGTTTTT. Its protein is CASSLETGTVF.